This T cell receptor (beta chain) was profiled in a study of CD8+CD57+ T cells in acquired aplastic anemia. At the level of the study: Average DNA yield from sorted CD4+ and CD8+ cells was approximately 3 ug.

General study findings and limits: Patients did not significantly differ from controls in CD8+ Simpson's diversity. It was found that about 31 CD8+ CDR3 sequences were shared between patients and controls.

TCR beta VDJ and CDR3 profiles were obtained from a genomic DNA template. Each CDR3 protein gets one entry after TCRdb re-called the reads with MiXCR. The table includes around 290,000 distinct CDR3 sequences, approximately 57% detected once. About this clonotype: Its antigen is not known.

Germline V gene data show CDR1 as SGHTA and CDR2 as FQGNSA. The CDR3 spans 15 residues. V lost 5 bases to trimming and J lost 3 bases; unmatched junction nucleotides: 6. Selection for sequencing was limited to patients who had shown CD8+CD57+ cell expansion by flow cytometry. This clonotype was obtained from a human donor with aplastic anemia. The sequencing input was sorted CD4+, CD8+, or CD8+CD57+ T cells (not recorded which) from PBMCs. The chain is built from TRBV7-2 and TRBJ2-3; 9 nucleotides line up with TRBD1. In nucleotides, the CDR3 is TGTGCCAGCAGCGTCAGGACAGGGGCGACAGATACGCAGTATTTT. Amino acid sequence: CASSVRTGATDTQYF.